A single sample is the source of the 8 T cell receptor beta chains below, sequenced in a study of T cells in Graves' hyperthyroidism and ophthalmopathy. The CDR3 regions of TCR beta were amplified from RNA transcripts. The TCR CDR3 was amplified in a first-round RT-PCR using the HTBI primer set. TCRdb fed the multiplex PCR reads into MiXCR, producing one record per CDR3 protein. The table shows over 350,000 distinct CDR3 sequences, with under 20% occurring only once. The sequenced sample consisted of blood. These TCRs come from a man between 18 and 29 years old with Graves' ophthalmopathy.

The chain joins TRBV7-8 to TRBJ2-2; D is possibly TRBD2 (5 bases). V was trimmed by 4 bases and J by 2 bases, leaving 14 bases between them. CDR3 length equals 16 residues. Germline CDR1 SGHVS, CDR2 FQNEAQ. As DNA, the CDR3 is TGTGCCAGCAGCTCCCATGCTAGCACCAACACCGGGGAGCTGTTTTTT. Amino acid sequence: CASSSHASTNTGELFF.

This chain joins TRBV19 and TRBJ2-7; maybe TRBD1 (7 bases). This CDR3 is built from 13 residues. V was pared by 7 bases and J by 1 base, with 11 bases between. The germline V gene encodes CDR1 LNHDA and CDR2 SQIVND (reference sequence). CDR3 sequence reads: CASKGGQSYEQYF. CDR3 nucleotide sequence: TGTGCCAGTAAGGGGGGACAGTCCTACGAGCAGTACTTC. Full variable domain (remainder filled in from reference TRBV19 and TRBJ2-7): DGGITQSPKYLFRKEGQNVTLSCEQNLNHDAMYWYRQDPGQGLRLIYYSQIVNDFQKGDIAEGYSVSREKKESFPLTVTSAQKNPTAFYLCASKGGQSYEQYFGPGTRLTVT.

This clonotype appeared many times. This chain joins TRBV5-6 and TRBJ2-3; 8 nucleotides match TRBD1. Germline CDR1 is SGHDT and CDR2 is YYEEEE. CDR3 length: 16 amino acids. V lost 0 bases, J lost 3 bases, and 6 bases stayed unmatched. CDR3 sequence: CASSLEADRVTDTQYF. CDR3 sequence (DNA): TGTGCCAGCAGCTTGGAAGCGGACAGGGTAACAGATACGCAGTATTTT.

This clonotype was recorded many times. This chain connects TRBV3-1 to TRBJ2-7; D remains ambiguous. V dropped 1 base and J dropped 7 bases, with 8 bases sitting between them. CDR1 LGHDT and CDR2 YNNKEL come from the germline V gene (reference sequence). This CDR3 spans 12 amino acids. This CDR3 reads CASSQVPGEQYF. The CDR3 DNA is TGTGCCAGCAGCCAAGTTCCTGGAGAGCAGTACTTC.

This chain links TRBV29-1 with TRBJ2-7; D may be TRBD1 or TRBD2 (7 bases each). The CDR3 extends over 16 amino acids. CDR1 is SQVTM, CDR2 ANQGSEA, per germline. Trimming stripped 0 bases from V and 1 base from J, with 16 bases between. CDR3 region: CSVEDLPGGGSYEQYF. CDR3 coding DNA: TGCAGCGTTGAAGATCTGCCAGGGGGGGGTTCCTACGAGCAGTACTTC.

The rearrangement links TRBV6-4 to TRBJ2-3, with TRBD1 matching over 12 bases. After removal of 6 bases from V and 1 base from J, the junction contained 8 bases not matched to a gene. This CDR3 has 17 residues. From germline, CDR1 is MRHNA and CDR2 SNTAGT. The CDR3 DNA follows: TGTGCCAGCAGCCCGGGACAGGGGGCCGGGGGCACAGATACGCAGTATTTT. This encodes CASSPGQGAGGTDTQYF.

This clonotype was counted at least ten times. This chain uses TRBV7-2 with TRBJ1-1, with no clear D. Per germline, CDR1 SGHTA and CDR2 FQGNSA. Trimming shortened V by 4 bases and J by 11 bases, and 14 bases separated the two germline ends. This CDR3 comprises 12 residues. CDR3 nucleotides: TGTGCCAGCAGCTCCGGACGCCAGGCGGCTTTCTTT. It codes for CASSSGRQAAFF.

This clonotype was observed at least ten times. This rearrangement joins TRBV7-6 to TRBJ2-5; 15 bases are a match to TRBD2. Germline loops: CDR1 SGHVS, CDR2 FNYEAQ. Trimming removed 5 bases from V and 3 bases from J; junction bases left unmatched: 4. The CDR3 runs 16 residues. CDR3 bases: TGTGCCAGCAGCGGCGGACTAGCGGGGGGGAAAGAGACCCAGTACTTC. This encodes CASSGGLAGGKETQYF.